This TCR beta chain was recovered during a study of blood T cells in healthy people across ages. CDR3 length: 16 residues. Between the trimmed V and J ends, which lost 3 bases and 3 bases, there was a span of 18 bases. CDR1 is KGHSH and CDR2 is LQKENI in the germline V gene. This clonotype has only a few counts. As yet, its antigen is unknown. A sample-barcoded 5' primer and a J-beta primer mix were used in a second PCR of roughly 6 to 11 cycles. Each cDNA molecule, via a template-switch adaptor with 12 random nucleotides, was tagged. Each CDR3 protein is one row after TCRdb ran MiXCR on the 5' RACE reads. The table has more than 650,000 distinct CDR3 sequences, roughly 20% seen once; the top ten hold about 22%. Every donor gave roughly 9.2 milliliters of peripheral blood. Whole-study findings and limits: Per million T cells, TCR beta diversity dropped roughly linearly as age increased. Underestimates were what the diversity estimates from one million T cells were considered to be.

The sample taken for sequencing was blood. The TCR sequence derives from a man between 65 and 80 years old in good health. The J gene is TRBJ2-7, the V gene TRBV18, with D possibly TRBD1 on 5 matching bases. The CDR3 region has the DNA TGTGCCAGCTCACCGGTGGACACCAGAAACAGCTACGAGCAGTACTTC. Amino acids: CASSPVDTRNSYEQYF.